There are a few counts of the clone carrying this TCR beta chain. The target antigen is unknown. Trimming shortened V by 7 bases and J by 7 bases, and 14 bases separated the two germline ends. The CDR3 contains 12 residues. This sample was included in a study of T cells after yellow fever vaccination. Study overall: Preparation of the low-cell-number fractions used SMART-Seq v4 Ultra Low Input.

Study results and limitations: The booster response re-showed most primary clones: around 96% CD4, 88% CD8.

Template switching by 5'RACE produced TCR cDNA, adding a universal primer site and UMIs. TCRdb processed the 5' RACE reads anew with MiXCR; each CDR3 protein has one entry. Here the sample spans 610,000 or so distinct CDR3 sequences, about 12% being singletons. The TCR was taken from a young man who received the YFV17D yellow fever vaccine. Specimen: PBMCs, collected on the day of the yellow fever booster vaccination. The chain uses TRBV12-3 or TRBV12-4 and TRBJ2-7; D not certain. This CDR3 reads CASTTPPGEQYF. As DNA, the CDR3 is TGTGCCAGCACGACCCCGCCTGGGGAGCAGTACTTC.